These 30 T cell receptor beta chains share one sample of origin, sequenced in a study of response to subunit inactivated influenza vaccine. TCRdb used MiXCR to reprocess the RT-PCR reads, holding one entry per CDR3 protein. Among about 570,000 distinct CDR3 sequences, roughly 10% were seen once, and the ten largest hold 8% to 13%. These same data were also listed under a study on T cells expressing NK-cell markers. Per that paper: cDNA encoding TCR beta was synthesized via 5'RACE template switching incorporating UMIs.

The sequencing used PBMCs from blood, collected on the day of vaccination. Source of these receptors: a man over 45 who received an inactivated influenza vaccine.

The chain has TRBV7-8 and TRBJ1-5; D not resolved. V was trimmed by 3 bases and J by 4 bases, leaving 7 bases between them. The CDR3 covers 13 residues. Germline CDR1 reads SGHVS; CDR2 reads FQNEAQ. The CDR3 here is CASSLMQNQPQHF. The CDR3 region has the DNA TGTGCCAGCAGCTTGATGCAGAATCAGCCCCAGCATTTT.

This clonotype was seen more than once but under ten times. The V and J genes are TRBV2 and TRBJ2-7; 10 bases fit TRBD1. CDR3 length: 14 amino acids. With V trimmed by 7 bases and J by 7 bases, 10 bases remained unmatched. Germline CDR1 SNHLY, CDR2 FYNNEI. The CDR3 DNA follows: TGTGCCAGCATGTCGGGACAGGGGACTTTGGAGCAGTACTTC. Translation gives CASMSGQGTLEQYF.

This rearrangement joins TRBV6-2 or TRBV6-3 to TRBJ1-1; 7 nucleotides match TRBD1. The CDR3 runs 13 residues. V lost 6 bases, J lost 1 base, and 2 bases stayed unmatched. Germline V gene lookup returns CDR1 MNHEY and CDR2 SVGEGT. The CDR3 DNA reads TGTGCCAGCAGAAGGACAGGGAACACTGAAGCTTTCTTT. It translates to CASRRTGNTEAFF.

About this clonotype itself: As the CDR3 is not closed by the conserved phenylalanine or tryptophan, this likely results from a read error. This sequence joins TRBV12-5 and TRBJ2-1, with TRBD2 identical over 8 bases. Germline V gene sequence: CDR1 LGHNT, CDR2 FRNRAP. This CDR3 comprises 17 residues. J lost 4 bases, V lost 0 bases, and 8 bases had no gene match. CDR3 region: CASGLVQGGRLYNEQFL. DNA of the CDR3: TGTGCTAGTGGTTTGGTACAGGGCGGGAGGTTGTACAATGAGCAGTTCTTA.

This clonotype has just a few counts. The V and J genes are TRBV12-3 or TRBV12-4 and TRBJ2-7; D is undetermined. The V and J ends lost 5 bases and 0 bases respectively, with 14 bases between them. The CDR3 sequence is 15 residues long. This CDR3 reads CASSAREKTSYEQYF. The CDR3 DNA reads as TGTGCCAGCAGTGCGCGAGAGAAGACCTCCTACGAGCAGTACTTC.

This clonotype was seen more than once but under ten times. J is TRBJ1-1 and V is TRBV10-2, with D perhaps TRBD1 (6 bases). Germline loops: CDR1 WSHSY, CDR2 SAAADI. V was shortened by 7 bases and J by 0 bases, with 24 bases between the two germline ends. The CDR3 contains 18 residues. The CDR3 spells CASTRPHSGQFMNTEAFF. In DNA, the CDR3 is TGCGCCAGCACCCGGCCCCACTCCGGACAGTTCATGAACACTGAAGCTTTCTTT.

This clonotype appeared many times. The CDR3 reads CATSRDNRRPTNTGELFF. Here the CDR3 DNA reads TGTGCCACCAGCAGAGACAACCGAAGACCAACGAACACCGGGGAGCTGTTTTTT. The genes are TRBV15 and TRBJ2-2, with D unresolved. The germline CDR1 and CDR2 sequences are LNHNV and YYDKDF (reference sequence). V was clipped by 0 bases and J by 0 bases, with 14 bases between them. The CDR3 loop spans 18 amino acids.

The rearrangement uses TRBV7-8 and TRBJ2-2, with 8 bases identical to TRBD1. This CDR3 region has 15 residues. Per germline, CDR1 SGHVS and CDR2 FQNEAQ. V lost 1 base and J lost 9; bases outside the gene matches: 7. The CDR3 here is CASSLVGTGQRELFF. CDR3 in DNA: TGTGCCAGCAGCTTAGTAGGGACAGGCCAGCGGGAGCTGTTTTTT. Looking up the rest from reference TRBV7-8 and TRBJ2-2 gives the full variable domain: GAGVSQSPRYKVAKRGQDVALRCDPISGHVSLFWYQQALGQGPEFLTYFQNEAQLDKSGLPSDRFFAERPEGSVSTLKIQRTQQEDSAVYLCASSLVGTGQRELFFGEGSRLTVL.

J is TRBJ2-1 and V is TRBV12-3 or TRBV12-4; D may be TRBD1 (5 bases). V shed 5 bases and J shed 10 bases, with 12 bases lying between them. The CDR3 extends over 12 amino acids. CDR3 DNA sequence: TGTGCCAGCAGTCCCCGCAGGGTAGAGCAGTTCTTC. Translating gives CASSPRRVEQFF.

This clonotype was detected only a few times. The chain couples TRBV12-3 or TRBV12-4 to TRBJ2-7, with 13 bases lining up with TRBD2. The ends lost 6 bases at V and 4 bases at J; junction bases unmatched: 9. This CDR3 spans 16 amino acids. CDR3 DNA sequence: TGTGCCAGCAGCGAACGGACTAGCGGGAGAGCATACGAGCAGTACTTC. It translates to CASSERTSGRAYEQYF.

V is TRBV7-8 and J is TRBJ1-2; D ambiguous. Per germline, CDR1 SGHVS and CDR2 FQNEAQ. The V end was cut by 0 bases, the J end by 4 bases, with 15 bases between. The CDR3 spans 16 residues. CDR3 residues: CASSLAATSRTYGYTF. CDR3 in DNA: TGTGCCAGCAGCTTAGCTGCGACCAGTAGGACCTATGGCTACACCTTC.

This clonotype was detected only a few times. The CDR3 nucleotides are TGTGCCAGCAGCCCGCGGGTCGGGGAGCTGTTTTTT. It translates to CASSPRVGELFF. V gene TRBV7-9 combines with J gene TRBJ2-2; D is possibly TRBD2 (5 bases). Trimming pared 5 bases from V and 7 bases from J, leaving 8 bases between. Germline assignment: CDR1 SEHNR and CDR2 FQNEAQ (reference sequence). This CDR3 contains 12 residues. Full variable domain (outside the CDR3, taken from reference TRBV7-9 and TRBJ2-2): DTGVSQNPRHKITKRGQNVTFRCDPISEHNRLYWYRQTLGQGPEFLTYFQNEAQLEKSRLLSDRFSAERPKGSFSTLEIQRTEQGDSAMYLCASSPRVGELFFGEGSRLTVL.

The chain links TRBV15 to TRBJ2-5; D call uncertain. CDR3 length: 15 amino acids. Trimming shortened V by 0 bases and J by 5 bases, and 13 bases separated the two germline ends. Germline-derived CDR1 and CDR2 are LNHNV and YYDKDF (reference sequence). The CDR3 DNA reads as TGTGCCACCAGCAGAGATCAGGTTGAAGGGGAGACCCAGTACTTC. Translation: CATSRDQVEGETQYF.

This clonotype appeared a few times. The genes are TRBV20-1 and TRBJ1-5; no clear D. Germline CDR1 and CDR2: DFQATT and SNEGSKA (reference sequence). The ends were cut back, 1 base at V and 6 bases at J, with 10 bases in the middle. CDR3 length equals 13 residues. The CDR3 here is CSARVPGIQPQHF. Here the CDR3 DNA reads TGCAGTGCTAGAGTCCCCGGGATTCAGCCCCAGCATTTT.

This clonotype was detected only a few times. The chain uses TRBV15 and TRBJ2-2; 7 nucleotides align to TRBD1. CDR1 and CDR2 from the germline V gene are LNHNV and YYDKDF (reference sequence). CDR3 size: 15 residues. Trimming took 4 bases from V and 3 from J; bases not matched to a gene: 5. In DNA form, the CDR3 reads TGTGCCACCAGCACCACAGGGGCGTACACCGGGGAGCTGTTTTTT. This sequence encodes CATSTTGAYTGELFF.

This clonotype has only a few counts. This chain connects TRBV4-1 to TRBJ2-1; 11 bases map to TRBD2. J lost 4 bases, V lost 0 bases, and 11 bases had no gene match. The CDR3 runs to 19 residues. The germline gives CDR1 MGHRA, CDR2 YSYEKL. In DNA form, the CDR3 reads TGCGCCAGCAGCCAAGATCCGCTAGCGGGAGGAGGAACGTACAATGAGCAGTTCTTC. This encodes CASSQDPLAGGGTYNEQFF.

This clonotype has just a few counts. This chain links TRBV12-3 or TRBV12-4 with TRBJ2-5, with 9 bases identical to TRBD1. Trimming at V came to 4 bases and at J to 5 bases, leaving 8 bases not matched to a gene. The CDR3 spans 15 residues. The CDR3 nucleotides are TGTGCCAGCAGTTCCTTCTCCGGGACAGGGGAGACCCAGTACTTC. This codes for CASSSFSGTGETQYF.

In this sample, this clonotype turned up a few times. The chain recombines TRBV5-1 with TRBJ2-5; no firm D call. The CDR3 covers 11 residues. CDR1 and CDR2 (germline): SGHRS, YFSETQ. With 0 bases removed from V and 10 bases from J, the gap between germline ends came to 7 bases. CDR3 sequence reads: CASSLEGIQYF. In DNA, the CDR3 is TGCGCCAGCAGCTTGGAGGGAATCCAGTACTTC. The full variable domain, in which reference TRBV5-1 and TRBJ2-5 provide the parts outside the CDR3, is KAGVTQTPRYLIKTRGQQVTLSCSPISGHRSVSWYQQTPGQGLQFLFEYFSETQRNKGNFPGRFSGRQFSNSRSEMNVSTLELGDSALYLCASSLEGIQYFGPGTRLLVL.

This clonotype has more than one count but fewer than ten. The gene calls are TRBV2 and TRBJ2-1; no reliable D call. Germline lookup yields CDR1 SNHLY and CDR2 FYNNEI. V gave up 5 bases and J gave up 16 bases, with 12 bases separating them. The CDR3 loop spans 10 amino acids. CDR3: CASSSRVIFF. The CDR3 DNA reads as TGTGCCAGCAGTTCGCGCGTAATTTTCTTC. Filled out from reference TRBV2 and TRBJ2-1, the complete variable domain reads EPEVTQTPSHQVTQMGQEVILRCVPISNHLYFYWYRQILGQKVEFLVSFYNNEISEKSEIFDDQFSVERPDGSNFTLKIRSTKLEDSAMYFCASSSRVIFFGPGTRLTVL.

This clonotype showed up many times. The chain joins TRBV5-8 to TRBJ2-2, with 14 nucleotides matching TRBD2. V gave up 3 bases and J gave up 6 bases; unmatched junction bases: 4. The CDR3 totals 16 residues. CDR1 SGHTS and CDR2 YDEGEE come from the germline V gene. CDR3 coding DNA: TGTGCCAGCAGCTGGGGGACTAGCGGGAGCCCCGGGGAGCTGTTTTTT. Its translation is CASSWGTSGSPGELFF.

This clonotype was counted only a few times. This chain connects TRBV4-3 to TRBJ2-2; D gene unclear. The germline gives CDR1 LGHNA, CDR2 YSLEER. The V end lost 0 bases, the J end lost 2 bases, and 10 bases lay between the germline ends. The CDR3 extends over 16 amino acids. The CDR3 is CASSQDGWYNTGELFF. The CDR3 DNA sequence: TGCGCCAGCAGCCAAGATGGTTGGTACAACACCGGGGAGCTGTTTTTT.

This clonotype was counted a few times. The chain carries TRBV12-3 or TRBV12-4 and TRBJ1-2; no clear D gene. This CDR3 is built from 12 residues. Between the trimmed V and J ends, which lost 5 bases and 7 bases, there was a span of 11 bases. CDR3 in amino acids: CASSLVLGGYTF. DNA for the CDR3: TGTGCCAGCAGTCTTGTACTAGGTGGCTACACCTTC.

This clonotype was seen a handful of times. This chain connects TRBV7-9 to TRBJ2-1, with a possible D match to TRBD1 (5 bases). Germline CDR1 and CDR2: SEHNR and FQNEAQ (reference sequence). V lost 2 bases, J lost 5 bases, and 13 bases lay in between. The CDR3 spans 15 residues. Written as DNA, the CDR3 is TGTGCCAGCAGCTTACCGGGCCAGGGAAACAATGAGCAGTTCTTC. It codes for CASSLPGQGNNEQFF.

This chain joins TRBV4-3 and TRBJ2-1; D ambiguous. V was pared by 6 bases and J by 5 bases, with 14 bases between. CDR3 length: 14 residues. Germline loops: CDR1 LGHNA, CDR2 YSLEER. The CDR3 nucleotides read TGCGCCAGCAGAGGGTGGGTTGCGGACAATGAGCAGTTCTTC. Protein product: CASRGWVADNEQFF.

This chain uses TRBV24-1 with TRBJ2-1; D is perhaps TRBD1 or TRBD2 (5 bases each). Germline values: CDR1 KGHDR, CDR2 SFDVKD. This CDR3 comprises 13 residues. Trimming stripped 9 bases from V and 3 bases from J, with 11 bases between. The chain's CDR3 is CATHGADYNEQFF. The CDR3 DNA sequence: TGTGCCACCCACGGGGCGGACTACAATGAGCAGTTCTTC.

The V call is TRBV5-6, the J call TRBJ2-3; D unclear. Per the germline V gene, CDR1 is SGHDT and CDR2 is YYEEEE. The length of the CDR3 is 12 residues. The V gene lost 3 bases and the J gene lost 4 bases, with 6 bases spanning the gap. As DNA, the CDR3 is TGTGCCAGCAGCTCTTTCCCAGATACGCAGTATTTT. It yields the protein CASSSFPDTQYF.

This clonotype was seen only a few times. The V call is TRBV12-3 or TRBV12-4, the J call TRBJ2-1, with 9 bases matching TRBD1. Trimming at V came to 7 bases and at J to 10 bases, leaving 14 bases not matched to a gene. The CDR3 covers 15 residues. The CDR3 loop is CASNRRDRAFREQFF. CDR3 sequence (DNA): TGTGCCAGCAATCGCCGGGACAGGGCCTTTCGGGAGCAGTTCTTC.

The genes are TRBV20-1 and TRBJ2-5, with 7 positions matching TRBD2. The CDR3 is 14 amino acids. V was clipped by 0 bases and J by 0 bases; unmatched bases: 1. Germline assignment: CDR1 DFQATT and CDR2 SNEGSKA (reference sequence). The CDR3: CSARDTSDQETQYF. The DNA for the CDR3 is TGCAGTGCTAGAGACACTAGCGACCAAGAGACCCAGTACTTC.

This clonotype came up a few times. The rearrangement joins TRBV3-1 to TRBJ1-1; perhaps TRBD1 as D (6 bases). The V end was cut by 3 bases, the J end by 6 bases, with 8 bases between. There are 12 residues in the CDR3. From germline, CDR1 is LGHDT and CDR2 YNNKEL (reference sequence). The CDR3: CASSHRGAEAFF. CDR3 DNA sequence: TGTGCCAGCAGCCACAGGGGAGCTGAAGCTTTCTTT.

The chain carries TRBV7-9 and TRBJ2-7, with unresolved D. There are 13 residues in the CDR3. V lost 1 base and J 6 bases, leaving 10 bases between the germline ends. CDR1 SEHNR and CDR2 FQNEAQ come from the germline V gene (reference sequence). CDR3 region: CASSLVDVPEQYF. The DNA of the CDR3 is TGTGCCAGCAGCTTAGTAGACGTTCCCGAGCAGTACTTC.